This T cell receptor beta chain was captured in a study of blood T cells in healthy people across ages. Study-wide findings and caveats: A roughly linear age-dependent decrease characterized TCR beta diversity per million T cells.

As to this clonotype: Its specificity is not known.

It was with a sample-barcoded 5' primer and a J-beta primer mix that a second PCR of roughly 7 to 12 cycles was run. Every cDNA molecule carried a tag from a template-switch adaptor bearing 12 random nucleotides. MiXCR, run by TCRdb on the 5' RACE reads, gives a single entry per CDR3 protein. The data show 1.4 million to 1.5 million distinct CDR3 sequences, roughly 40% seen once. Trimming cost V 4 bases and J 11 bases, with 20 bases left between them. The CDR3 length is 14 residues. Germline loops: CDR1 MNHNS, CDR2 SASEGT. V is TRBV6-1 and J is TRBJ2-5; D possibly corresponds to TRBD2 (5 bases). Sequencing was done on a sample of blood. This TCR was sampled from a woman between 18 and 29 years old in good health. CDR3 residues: CASSATDLAGEQYF. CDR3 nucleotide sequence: TGTGCCAGCAGTGCGACGGACTTGGCTGGGGAGCAGTACTTC.